Detailed here is one T cell receptor (beta chain). The data derive from a study of blood T cell repertoires in COVID-19. About the study: Sources were T cells, B-cell-depleted T cells, or PBMCs; the material itself was cDNA or gDNA.

Ages ranged from roughly 18 to 95 years, with residence in around 24 US areas. The method was immunoSEQ multiplex PCR; TCRdb's version includes in-frame clones alone and lacks a portion of them. The table lists under 150,000 clones, 86% of them singletons. The ends were cut back, 1 base at V and 2 bases at J, with 9 bases in the middle. Germline-derived CDR1 and CDR2 are LGHDT and YNNKEL (reference sequence). This CDR3 contains 14 residues. This receptor was identified in a woman between 50 and 59 years old who had recovered from COVID-19. Sequenced material: PBMCs or T cells enriched from blood (not recorded which). The chain carries TRBV3-1 (or the pseudogene TRBV3-2) and TRBJ2-7; D is undetermined. The CDR3: CASSQVDFPYEQYF. The CDR3 bases are TGTGCCAGCAGCCAAGTAGACTTCCCCTACGAGCAGTACTTC.